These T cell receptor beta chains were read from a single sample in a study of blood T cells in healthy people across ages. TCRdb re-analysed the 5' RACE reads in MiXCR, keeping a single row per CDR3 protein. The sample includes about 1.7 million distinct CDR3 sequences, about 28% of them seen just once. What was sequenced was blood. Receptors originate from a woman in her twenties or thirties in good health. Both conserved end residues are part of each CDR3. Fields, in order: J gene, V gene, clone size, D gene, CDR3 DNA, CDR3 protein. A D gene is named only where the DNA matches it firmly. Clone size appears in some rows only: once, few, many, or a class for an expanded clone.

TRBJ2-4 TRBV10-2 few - TGCGCCAGCATGGGTCAGGGAGATAGTATGCCCAAAAACATTCAGTACTTC CASMGQGDSMPKNIQYF
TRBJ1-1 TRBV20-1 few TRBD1 TGCAGTGCTAGGAAACAGGGGGCGACTGAAGCTTTCTTT CSARKQGATEAFF
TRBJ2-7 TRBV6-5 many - TGTGCCAGCATCCTACGCCGCTACGAGCAGTACTTC CASILRRYEQYF
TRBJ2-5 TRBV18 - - TGTGCCGGCTCATCCCGGGACGGCCAAGAGACCCAGTACTTC CAGSSRDGQETQYF
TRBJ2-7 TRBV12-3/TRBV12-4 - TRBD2 TGTGCCAGCAGTTTCCCCCCTAGCGGGACATACGAGCAGTACTTC CASSFPPSGTYEQYF
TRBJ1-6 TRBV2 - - TGTGCCAGCAGCGGTTTTAATTCACCCCTCCACTTT CASSGFNSPLHF
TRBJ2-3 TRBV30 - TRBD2 TGTGCCTGGAGTGTCTCTAGCGGGAGAGTATGGACAGATACGCAGTATTTT CAWSVSSGRVWTDTQYF
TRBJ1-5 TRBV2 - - TGTGCCAGCGCCGGTCGGAGCAATCAGCCCCAGCATTTT CASAGRSNQPQHF
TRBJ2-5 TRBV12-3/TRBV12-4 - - TGTGCCAGCAGTTTCTCAAACTTAGCCGGGGACCACAATGAGCAGTACTTC CASSFSNLAGDHNEQYF
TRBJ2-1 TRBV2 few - TGTGCCAGCAGTGAAGAGGCCCCGCGGGGGCCTTACAATGAGCAGTTCTTC CASSEEAPRGPYNEQFF
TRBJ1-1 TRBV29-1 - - TGCAGCGTTGATATTCGGCATACGAACACTGAAGCTTTCTTT CSVDIRHTNTEAFF
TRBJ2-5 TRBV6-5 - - TGTGCCAGCAGTTCCCCGGGACTGGGTCTAGCCCAGTACTTC CASSSPGLGLAQYF
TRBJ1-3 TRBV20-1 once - TGCAGTGCTAGCCCCCAGTCGGCCGCCTCCGGAAACACCATATATTTT CSASPQSAASGNTIYF
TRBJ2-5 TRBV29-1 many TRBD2 TGCATCGTAGCGGGGGAAGAGACCCAGTACTTC CIVAGEETQYF
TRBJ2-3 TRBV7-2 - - TGTGCCAGCAGCTTAACGCGGGCTCTCACAGATACGCAGTATTTT CASSLTRALTDTQYF
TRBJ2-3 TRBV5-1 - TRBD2 TGCGCCAGCAGCATCACCGGGACTAACTCAGATACGCAGTATTTT CASSITGTNSDTQYF
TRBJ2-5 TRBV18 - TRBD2 TGTGCCAGCTCACCACAACTAGCGGAACAAGAGACCCAGTACTTC CASSPQLAEQETQYF
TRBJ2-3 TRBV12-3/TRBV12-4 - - TGTGCCACCAGCAAAGGGGGAAGCACAGATACGCAGTATTTT CATSKGGSTDTQYF